Below, one T cell receptor beta chain is given with its context. What it binds is unknown. This specimen belongs to a study of T cell responses to AZD1222 COVID-19 vaccine. Study background: Analysis merged second doses at about 4 or about 12 weeks.

The CDR3 length is 13 residues. Between the trimmed V and J ends, which lost 6 bases and 2 bases, there was a span of 10 bases. Study-wide findings and caveats: Vaccine-associated CD4 TCRs ranged over spike, dominating at 160-218 and 743-854.

Sequencing used immunoSEQ multiplex PCR; TCRdb keeps in-frame clones, though not all of them. Of over 100,000 clones in the sample, approximately 91% were seen once. Sequenced here: peripheral blood, sampled on day 0 of AZD1222 vaccination. The V call is TRBV12-3 or TRBV12-4, the J call TRBJ2-5; no firm D call. The sequence was collected from an adult in good health. The CDR3 sequence is CASRSMGQETQYF. CDR3 nucleotides: TGTGCCAGCAGGTCGATGGGGCAAGAGACCCAGTACTTC.